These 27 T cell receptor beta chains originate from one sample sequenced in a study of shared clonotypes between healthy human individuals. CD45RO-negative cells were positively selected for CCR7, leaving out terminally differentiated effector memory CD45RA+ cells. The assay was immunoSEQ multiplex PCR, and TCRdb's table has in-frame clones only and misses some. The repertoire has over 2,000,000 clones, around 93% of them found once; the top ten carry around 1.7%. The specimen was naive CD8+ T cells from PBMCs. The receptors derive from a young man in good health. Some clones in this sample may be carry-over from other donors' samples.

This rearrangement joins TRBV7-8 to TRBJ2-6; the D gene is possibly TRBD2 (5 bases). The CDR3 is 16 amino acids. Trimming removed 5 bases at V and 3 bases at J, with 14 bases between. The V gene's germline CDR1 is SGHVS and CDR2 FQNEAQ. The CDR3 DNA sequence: TGTGCCAGCAGCCCCGTCGGGGTGGTTGGGGCCAACGTCCTGACTTTC. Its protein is CASSPVGVVGANVLTF.

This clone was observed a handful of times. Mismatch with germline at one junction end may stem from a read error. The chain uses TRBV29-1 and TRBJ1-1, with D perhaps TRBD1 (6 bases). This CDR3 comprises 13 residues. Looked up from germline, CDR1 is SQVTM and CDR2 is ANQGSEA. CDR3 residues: CSVEGPRGTEAFF. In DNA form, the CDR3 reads TGCAGCGTCGAAGGGCCCAGGGGCACTGAAGCTTTCTTT.

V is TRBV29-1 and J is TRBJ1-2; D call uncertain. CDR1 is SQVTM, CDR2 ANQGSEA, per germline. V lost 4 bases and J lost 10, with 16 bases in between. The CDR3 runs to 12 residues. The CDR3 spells CSVVEEVGDYTF. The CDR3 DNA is TGCAGCGTTGTAGAGGAGGTTGGTGACTACACCTTC.

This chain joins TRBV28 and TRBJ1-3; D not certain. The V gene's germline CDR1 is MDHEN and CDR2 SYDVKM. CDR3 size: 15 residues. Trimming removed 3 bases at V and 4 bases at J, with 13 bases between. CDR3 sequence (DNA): TGTGCCAGCAGTTTCGACGGCTCCCGGGGAAACACCATATATTTT. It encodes CASSFDGSRGNTIYF.

CDR3 loop: CASTPRPNEKLFF. The CDR3 DNA reads as TGTGCCAGCACCCCGCGTCCTAATGAAAAACTGTTTTTT. The genes are TRBV7-9 and TRBJ1-4; unclear D gene. The V end lost 7 bases, the J end lost 3 bases, and 9 bases lay between the germline ends. The V gene's germline CDR1 is SEHNR and CDR2 FQNEAQ (reference sequence). The CDR3 length is 13 residues. Full variable domain (rest looked up from reference TRBV7-9 and TRBJ1-4): DTGVSQNPRHKITKRGQNVTFRCDPISEHNRLYWYRQTLGQGPEFLTYFQNEAQLEKSRLLSDRFSAERPKGSFSTLEIQRTEQGDSAMYLCASTPRPNEKLFFGSGTQLSVL.

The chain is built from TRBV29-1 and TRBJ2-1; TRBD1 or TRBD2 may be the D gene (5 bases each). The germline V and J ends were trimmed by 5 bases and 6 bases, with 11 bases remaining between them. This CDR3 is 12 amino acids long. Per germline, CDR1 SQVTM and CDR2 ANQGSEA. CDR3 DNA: TGCAGCGTTCGCCGGGACGGCAATGAGCAGTTCTTC. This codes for CSVRRDGNEQFF.

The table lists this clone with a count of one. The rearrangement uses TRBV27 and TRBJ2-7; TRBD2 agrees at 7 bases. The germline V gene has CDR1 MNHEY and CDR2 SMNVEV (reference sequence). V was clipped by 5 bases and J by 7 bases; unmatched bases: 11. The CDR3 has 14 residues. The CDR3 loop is CASSPRLAVWEQYF. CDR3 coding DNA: TGTGCCAGCAGTCCTCGGCTAGCGGTTTGGGAGCAGTACTTC.

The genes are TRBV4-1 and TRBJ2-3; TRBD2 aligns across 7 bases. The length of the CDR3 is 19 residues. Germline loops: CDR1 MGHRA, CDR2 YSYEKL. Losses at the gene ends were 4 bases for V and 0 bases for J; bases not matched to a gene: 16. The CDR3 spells CASSPNGGGSYKSTDTQYF. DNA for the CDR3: TGCGCCAGCAGCCCTAACGGTGGCGGGAGTTACAAAAGCACAGATACGCAGTATTTT.

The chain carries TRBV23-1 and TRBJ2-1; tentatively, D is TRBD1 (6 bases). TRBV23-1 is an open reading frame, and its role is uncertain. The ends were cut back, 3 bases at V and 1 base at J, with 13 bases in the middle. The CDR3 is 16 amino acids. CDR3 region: CASSHQGPQSYNEQFF. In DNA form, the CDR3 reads TGCGCCAGCAGTCACCAGGGGCCCCAATCCTACAATGAGCAGTTCTTC.

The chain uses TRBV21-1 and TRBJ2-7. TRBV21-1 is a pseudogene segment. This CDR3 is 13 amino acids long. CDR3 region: CASSKVGACEQYF. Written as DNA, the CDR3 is TGTGCCAGCAGCAAAGTCGGGGCCTGCGAGCAGTACTTC.

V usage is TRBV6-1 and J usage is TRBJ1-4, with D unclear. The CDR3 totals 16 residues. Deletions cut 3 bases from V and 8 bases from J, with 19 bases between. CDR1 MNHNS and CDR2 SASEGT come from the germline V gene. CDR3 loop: CASSEAGFLQSEKLFF. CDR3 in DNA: TGTGCCAGCAGTGAGGCGGGATTTCTCCAAAGCGAAAAACTGTTTTTT.

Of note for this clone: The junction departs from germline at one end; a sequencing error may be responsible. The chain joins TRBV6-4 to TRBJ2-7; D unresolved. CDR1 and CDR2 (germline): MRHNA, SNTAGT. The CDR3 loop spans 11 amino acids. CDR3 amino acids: CASIPFPGSRF. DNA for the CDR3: TGTGCCAGCATCCCGTTTCCGGGCAGTCGGTTC.

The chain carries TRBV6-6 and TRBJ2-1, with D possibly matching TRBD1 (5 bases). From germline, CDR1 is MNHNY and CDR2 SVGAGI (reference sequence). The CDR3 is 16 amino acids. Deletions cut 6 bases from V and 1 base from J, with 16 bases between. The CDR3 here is CASSPPTERSYNEQFF. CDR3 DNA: TGTGCCAGCAGCCCCCCGACAGAGCGATCCTACAATGAGCAGTTCTTC.

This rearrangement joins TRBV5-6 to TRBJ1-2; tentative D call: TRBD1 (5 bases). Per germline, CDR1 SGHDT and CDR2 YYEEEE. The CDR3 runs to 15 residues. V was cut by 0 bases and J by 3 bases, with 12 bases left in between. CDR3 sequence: CASSLGGTPHYGYTF. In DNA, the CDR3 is TGTGCCAGCAGCTTGGGTGGGACCCCTCACTATGGCTACACCTTC.

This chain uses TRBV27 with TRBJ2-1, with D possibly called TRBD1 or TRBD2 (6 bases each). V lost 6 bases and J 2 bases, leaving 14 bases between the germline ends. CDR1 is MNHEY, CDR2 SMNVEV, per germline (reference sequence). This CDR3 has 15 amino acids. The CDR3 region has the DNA TGTGCCAGCAGCCTCATAGGGGGGACCTACAATGAGCAGTTCTTC. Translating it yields CASSLIGGTYNEQFF.

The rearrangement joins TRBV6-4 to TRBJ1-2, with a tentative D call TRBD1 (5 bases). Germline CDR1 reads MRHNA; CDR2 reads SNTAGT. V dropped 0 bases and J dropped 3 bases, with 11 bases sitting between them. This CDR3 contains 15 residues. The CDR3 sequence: CASSDSTELDYGYTF. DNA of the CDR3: TGTGCCAGCAGTGACTCGACAGAATTGGACTATGGCTACACCTTC.

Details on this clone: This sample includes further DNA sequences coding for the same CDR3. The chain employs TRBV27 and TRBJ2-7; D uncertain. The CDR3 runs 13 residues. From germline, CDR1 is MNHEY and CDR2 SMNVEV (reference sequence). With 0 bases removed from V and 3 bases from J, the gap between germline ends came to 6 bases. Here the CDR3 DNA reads TGTGCCAGCAGTTTATCTTCCCTCTACGAGCAGTACTTC. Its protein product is CASSLSSLYEQYF.

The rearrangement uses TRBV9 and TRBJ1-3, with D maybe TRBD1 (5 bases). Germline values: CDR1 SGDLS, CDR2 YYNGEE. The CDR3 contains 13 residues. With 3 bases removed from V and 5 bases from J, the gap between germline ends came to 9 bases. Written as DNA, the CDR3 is TGTGCCAGCAGCGGACGGGGCAGAAACACCATATATTTT. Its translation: CASSGRGRNTIYF.

CDR3 loop: CASRPRTDYLNPNTEAFF. In nucleotides, the CDR3 is TGTGCCAGCAGACCCCGGACAGACTACCTCAACCCGAACACTGAAGCTTTCTTT. This chain uses TRBV2 with TRBJ1-1; perhaps TRBD1 as D (6 bases). V was pared by 6 bases and J by 1 base, with 24 bases between. The CDR3 totals 18 residues. Germline CDR1 reads SNHLY; CDR2 reads FYNNEI.

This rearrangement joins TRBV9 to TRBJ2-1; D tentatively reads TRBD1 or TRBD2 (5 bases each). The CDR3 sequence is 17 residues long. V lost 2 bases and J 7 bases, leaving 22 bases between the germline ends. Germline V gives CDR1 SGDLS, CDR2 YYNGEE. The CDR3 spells CASSVPRDPIGANEQFF. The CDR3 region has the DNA TGTGCCAGCAGCGTTCCCCGGGACCCCATAGGGGCAAATGAGCAGTTCTTC.

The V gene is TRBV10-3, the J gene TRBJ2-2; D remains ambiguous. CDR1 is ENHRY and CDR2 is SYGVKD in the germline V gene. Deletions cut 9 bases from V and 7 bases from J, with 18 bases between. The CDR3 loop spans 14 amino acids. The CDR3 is CAMTSGLSDGELFF. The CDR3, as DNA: TGTGCCATGACTTCGGGTCTCTCGGACGGGGAGCTGTTTTTT.

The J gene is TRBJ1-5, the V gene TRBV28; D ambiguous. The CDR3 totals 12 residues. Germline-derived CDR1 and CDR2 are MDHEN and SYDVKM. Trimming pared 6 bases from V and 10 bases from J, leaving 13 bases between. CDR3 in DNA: TGTGCCAGCAGCCCCCCCACAAGCCCCCAGCATTTT. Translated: CASSPPTSPQHF.

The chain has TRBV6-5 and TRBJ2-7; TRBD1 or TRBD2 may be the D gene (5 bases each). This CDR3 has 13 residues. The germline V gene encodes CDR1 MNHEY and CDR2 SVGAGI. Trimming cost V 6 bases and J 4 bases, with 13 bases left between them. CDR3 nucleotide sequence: TGTGCCAGCAGGGGGCTAGCAGATTACGAGCAGTACTTC. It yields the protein CASRGLADYEQYF.

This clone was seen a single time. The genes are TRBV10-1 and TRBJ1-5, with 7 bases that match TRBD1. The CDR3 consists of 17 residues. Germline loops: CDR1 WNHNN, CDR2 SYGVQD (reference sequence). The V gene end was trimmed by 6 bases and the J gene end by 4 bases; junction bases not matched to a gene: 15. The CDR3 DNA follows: TGCGCCAGCAGCGTTAGGTTTACAGAGGGGGCGAATCAGCCCCAGCATTTT. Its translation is CASSVRFTEGANQPQHF.

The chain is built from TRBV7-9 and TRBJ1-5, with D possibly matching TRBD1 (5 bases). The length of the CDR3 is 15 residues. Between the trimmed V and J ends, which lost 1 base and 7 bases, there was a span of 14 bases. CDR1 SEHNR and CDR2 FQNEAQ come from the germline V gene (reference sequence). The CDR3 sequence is CASSLEYGGGQPQHF. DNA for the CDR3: TGTGCCAGCAGCTTAGAGTACGGGGGTGGACAGCCCCAGCATTTT.

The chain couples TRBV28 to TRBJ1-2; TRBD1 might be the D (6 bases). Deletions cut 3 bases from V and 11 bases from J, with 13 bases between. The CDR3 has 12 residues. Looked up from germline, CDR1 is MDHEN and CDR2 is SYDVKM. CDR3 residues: CASSFGGYVYTF. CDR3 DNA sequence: TGTGCCAGCAGTTTCGGGGGCTATGTTTACACCTTC.

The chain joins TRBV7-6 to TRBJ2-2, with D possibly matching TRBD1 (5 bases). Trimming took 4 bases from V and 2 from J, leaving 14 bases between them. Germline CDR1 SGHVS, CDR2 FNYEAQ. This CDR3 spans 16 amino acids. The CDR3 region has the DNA TGTGCCAGCAGCTCGGCCAGGACAACTAACACCGGGGAGCTGTTTTTT. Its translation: CASSSARTTNTGELFF. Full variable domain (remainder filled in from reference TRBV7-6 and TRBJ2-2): GAGVSQSPRYKVTKRGQDVALRCDPISGHVSLYWYRQALGQGPEFLTYFNYEAQQDKSGLPNDRFSAERPEGSISTLTIQRTEQRDSAMYRCASSSARTTNTGELFFGEGSRLTVL.